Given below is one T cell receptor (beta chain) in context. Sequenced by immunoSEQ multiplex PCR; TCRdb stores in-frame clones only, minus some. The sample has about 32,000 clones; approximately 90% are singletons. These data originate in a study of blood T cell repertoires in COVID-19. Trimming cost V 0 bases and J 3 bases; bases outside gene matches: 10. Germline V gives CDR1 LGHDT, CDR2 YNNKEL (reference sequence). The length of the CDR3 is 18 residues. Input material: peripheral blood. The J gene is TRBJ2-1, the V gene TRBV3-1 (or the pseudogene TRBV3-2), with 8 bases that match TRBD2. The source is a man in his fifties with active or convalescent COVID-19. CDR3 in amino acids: CASSQDLGASGFYNEQFF. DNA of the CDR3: TGTGCCAGCAGCCAAGATCTCGGGGCTAGCGGGTTCTACAATGAGCAGTTCTTC.